These 28 T cell receptor beta chains originate from one sample sequenced in a study of shared clonotypes between healthy human individuals. Profiled with immunoSEQ multiplex PCR; TCRdb holds only in-frame clones, not every one. The data contain about a million clones, approximately 80% of them singletons. Material for sequencing was memory CD4+ T cells sorted from blood. Subset in this sample: CD45RA-negative fraction. Receptors were obtained from a man aged 18 to 35 in good health.

The chain links TRBV30 to TRBJ1-1, with D perhaps matching TRBD1 (5 bases). The germline CDR1 and CDR2 sequences are GTSNPN and SVGIG (reference sequence). Trimming stripped 2 bases from V and 7 bases from J, with 8 bases between. The CDR3 runs 11 residues. In nucleotides, the CDR3 is TGTGCCTGGAGTATGGGGGGTGAAGCTTTCTTT. Residues: CAWSMGGEAFF.

The rearrangement joins TRBV5-6 to TRBJ2-3; 9 bases agree with TRBD2. The CDR3 extends over 17 amino acids. The V and J ends lost 0 bases and 6 bases, in that order; junction bases with no gene match: 11. Per germline, CDR1 SGHDT and CDR2 YYEEEE. CDR3 nucleotide sequence: TGTGCCAGCAGCTTGGGGGGAGTTTTTAGCGGGAGCGATACGCAGTATTTT. Amino acids: CASSLGGVFSGSDTQYF. Full variable domain (remainder filled in from reference TRBV5-6 and TRBJ2-3): DAGVTQSPTHLIKTRGQQVTLRCSPKSGHDTVSWYQQALGQGPQFIFQYYEEEERQRGNFPDRFSGHQFPNYSSELNVNALLLGDSALYLCASSLGGVFSGSDTQYFGPGTRLTVL.

V gene TRBV19 combines with J gene TRBJ2-2; TRBD1 aligns across 8 bases. Per the germline V gene, CDR1 is LNHDA and CDR2 is SQIVND (reference sequence). This CDR3 spans 13 amino acids. V was pared by 8 bases and J by 7 bases, with 6 bases of the junction left unmatched. CDR3 loop: CASAGQAGGELFF. CDR3 bases: TGTGCCAGTGCGGGACAGGCAGGCGGGGAGCTGTTTTTT. Full variable domain (outside the CDR3, taken from reference TRBV19 and TRBJ2-2): DGGITQSPKYLFRKEGQNVTLSCEQNLNHDAMYWYRQDPGQGLRLIYYSQIVNDFQKGDIAEGYSVSREKKESFPLTVTSAQKNPTAFYLCASAGQAGGELFFGEGSRLTVL.

V usage is TRBV21-1 and J usage is TRBJ1-1. TRBV21-1 constitutes a pseudogene. The CDR3 length is 12 residues. Here the CDR3 reads CASSGGNTEAFF. DNA of the CDR3: TGTGCCAGCAGCGGGGGGAACACTGAAGCTTTCTTT.

In regard to this clone: Other nucleotide sequences in the sample specify the same CDR3. V and J are TRBV6-5 and TRBJ1-6, with D unresolved. Germline-derived CDR1 and CDR2 are MNHEY and SVGAGI. This CDR3 region has 12 residues. Trimming stripped 5 bases from V and 10 bases from J, with 9 bases between. DNA for the CDR3: TGTGCCAGCAGTACCCTGGGGTCACCCCTCCACTTT. This translates into CASSTLGSPLHF.

The rearrangement uses TRBV30 and TRBJ2-2, with D hard to call. The CDR3 has 12 amino acids. Germline assignment: CDR1 GTSNPN and CDR2 SVGIG (reference sequence). V lost 6 bases and J 8 bases, leaving 13 bases between the germline ends. The DNA for the CDR3 is TGTGCCTGCTGTCCTCTTCAGGGGGAGCTGTTTTTT. It encodes CACCPLQGELFF.

The chain uses TRBV5-1 and TRBJ1-2, with 9 positions matching TRBD1. From germline, CDR1 is SGHRS and CDR2 YFSETQ. This CDR3 comprises 16 residues. V lost 2 bases, J lost 0 bases, and 5 bases stayed unmatched. Here the CDR3 reads CASSFGTGPSNYGYTF. Here the CDR3 DNA reads TGCGCCAGCAGCTTCGGGACAGGGCCTTCTAACTATGGCTACACCTTC. The variable domain in full, with the rest retrieved from reference TRBV5-1 and TRBJ1-2, is KAGVTQTPRYLIKTRGQQVTLSCSPISGHRSVSWYQQTPGQGLQFLFEYFSETQRNKGNFPGRFSGRQFSNSRSEMNVSTLELGDSALYLCASSFGTGPSNYGYTFGSGTRLTVV.

The V gene is TRBV9, the J gene TRBJ1-5; a weak D match, TRBD1 (5 bases). This CDR3 spans 14 amino acids. Per germline, CDR1 SGDLS and CDR2 YYNGEE. Trimming pared 4 bases from V and 4 bases from J, leaving 12 bases between. The CDR3 is CASSSGGVNQPQHF. The CDR3 DNA reads as TGTGCCAGCAGCTCCGGGGGGGTGAATCAGCCCCAGCATTTT. Full variable domain (rest looked up from reference TRBV9 and TRBJ1-5): DSGVTQTPKHLITATGQRVTLRCSPRSGDLSVYWYQQSLDQGLQFLIQYYNGEERAKGNILERFSAQQFPDLHSELNLSSLELGDSALYFCASSSGGVNQPQHFGDGTRLSIL.

V gene TRBV15 combines with J gene TRBJ2-3; perhaps TRBD1 as D (5 bases). With 1 base removed from V and 0 bases from J, the gap between germline ends came to 20 bases. Germline lookup yields CDR1 LNHNV and CDR2 YYDKDF (reference sequence). This CDR3 contains 19 residues. The DNA for the CDR3 is TGTGCCACCAGCAGAGGGACATGGGTTTCTAAGCTGAGCACAGATACGCAGTATTTT. This sequence encodes CATSRGTWVSKLSTDTQYF. Based on the CDR3 plus reference TRBV15 and TRBJ2-3, the full variable domain is DAMVIQNPRYQVTQFGKPVTLSCSQTLNHNVMYWYQQKSSQAPKLLFHYYDKDFNNEADTPDNFQSRRPNTSFCFLDIRSPGLGDTAMYLCATSRGTWVSKLSTDTQYFGPGTRLTVL.

This sequence joins TRBV6-1 and TRBJ2-3; D is perhaps TRBD1 or TRBD2 (5 bases each). Trimming shortened V by 5 bases and J by 4 bases, and 16 bases separated the two germline ends. The length of the CDR3 is 15 residues. Per germline, CDR1 MNHNS and CDR2 SASEGT. As DNA, the CDR3 is TGTGCCAGCAGTCCAACCGGGACCCCATCAGATACGCAGTATTTT. Translated, it gives CASSPTGTPSDTQYF.

V gene TRBV6-6 combines with J gene TRBJ1-2, with TRBD1 as a possible D gene (5 bases). Per the germline V gene, CDR1 is MNHNY and CDR2 is SVGAGI (reference sequence). This CDR3 region has 15 residues. With 6 bases removed from V and 2 bases from J, the gap between germline ends came to 16 bases. The CDR3 DNA reads as TGTGCCAGCAGATTACAGGACCGGGTAAACTATGGCTACACCTTC. Encoded protein: CASRLQDRVNYGYTF.

Remarks on this clone: This may arise from a read error, as a much more abundant clone is one base away. The chain employs TRBV29-1 and TRBJ1-3; D remains unclear. Germline V gene data show CDR1 as SQVTM and CDR2 as ANQGSEA. Trimming removed 7 bases from V and 2 bases from J, with 6 bases in between. The CDR3 has 11 residues. CDR3 coding DNA: TGCAGCGGAAGGGCTGGAAACACCATATATTTT. It codes for CSGRAGNTIYF. The complete variable domain, with remaining parts taken from reference TRBV29-1 and TRBJ1-3, reads SAVISQKPSRDICQRGTSLTIQCQVDSQVTMMFWYRQQPGQSLTLIATANQGSEATYESGFVIDKFPISRPNLTFSTLTVSNMSPEDSSIYLCSGRAGNTIYFGEGSWLTVV.

The chain uses TRBV9 and TRBJ1-1; D is perhaps TRBD1 (5 bases). V was trimmed by 2 bases and J by 5 bases, leaving 13 bases between them. CDR3 length equals 14 residues. The germline V gene encodes CDR1 SGDLS and CDR2 YYNGEE. The CDR3 coding sequence is TGTGCCAGCAGCGTTCAGGGAGGAAGTACTGAAGCTTTCTTT. It encodes CASSVQGGSTEAFF.

V gene TRBV28 combines with J gene TRBJ1-5; D is perhaps TRBD1 (6 bases). The CDR3 is made up of 14 amino acids. Between the trimmed V and J ends, which lost 6 bases and 1 base, there was a span of 10 bases. Germline V gene data show CDR1 as MDHEN and CDR2 as SYDVKM. The CDR3, as DNA: TGTGCCAGCAGCTCTGGACAGAGCAATCAGCCCCAGCATTTT. This encodes CASSSGQSNQPQHF.

The V gene is TRBV11-2, the J gene TRBJ2-2; TRBD2 agrees at 10 bases. Germline CDR1 is SGHAT and CDR2 is FQNNGV. J gave up 4 bases and V 3 bases, and 2 bases lay outside the gene matches. The CDR3 sequence is 15 residues long. CDR3 in DNA: TGTGCCAGCAGCTTCACTAGCGGGACCACCGGGGAGCTGTTTTTT. Translated, it gives CASSFTSGTTGELFF.

The CDR3 loop reads CASSLLAGGEQYF. Written as DNA, the CDR3 is TGTGCCAGCTCCCTTCTGGCGGGAGGTGAGCAGTACTTC. The chain joins TRBV18 to TRBJ2-7; 8 bases are a match to TRBD2. CDR1 and CDR2 from the germline V gene are KGHSH and LQKENI. This CDR3 has 13 amino acids. The trim removed 6 bases at V and 7 bases at J, leaving 8 bases unmatched.

V is TRBV5-1 and J is TRBJ2-1; D possibly matches TRBD1 or TRBD2 (6 bases each). The CDR3 sequence is 15 residues long. The V gene lost 0 bases and the J gene lost 10 bases, with 17 bases spanning the gap. CDR1 is SGHRS, CDR2 YFSETQ, per germline. CDR3 nucleotide sequence: TGCGCCAGCAGCTTGGCGGGGGCCACCAGCTGGGAGCAGTTCTTC. Its protein product is CASSLAGATSWEQFF. Together with reference TRBV5-1 and TRBJ2-1, the CDR3 gives the full variable domain: KAGVTQTPRYLIKTRGQQVTLSCSPISGHRSVSWYQQTPGQGLQFLFEYFSETQRNKGNFPGRFSGRQFSNSRSEMNVSTLELGDSALYLCASSLAGATSWEQFFGPGTRLTVL.

This clone was detected only a few times. V usage is TRBV10-3 and J usage is TRBJ2-7, with D unclear. Looked up from germline, CDR1 is ENHRY and CDR2 is SYGVKD. V lost 6 bases, J lost 3 bases, and 9 bases lay in between. This CDR3 spans 12 amino acids. CDR3 sequence: CAIRSDFYEQYF. For the CDR3, the DNA is TGTGCCATCAGGTCCGACTTCTACGAGCAGTACTTC.

This clone was seen a handful of times. V and J are TRBV7-2 and TRBJ1-6, with D maybe TRBD1 (6 bases). The CDR3 consists of 15 residues. From germline, CDR1 is SGHTA and CDR2 FQGNSA. V dropped 2 bases and J dropped 7 bases, with 12 bases sitting between them. The CDR3 DNA reads as TGTGCCAGCAGCTTAATACTACAGGGCAATTCACCCCTCCACTTT. This sequence encodes CASSLILQGNSPLHF. Looking up the rest from reference TRBV7-2 and TRBJ1-6 gives the full variable domain: GAGVSQSPSNKVTEKGKDVELRCDPISGHTALYWYRQSLGQGLEFLIYFQGNSAPDKSGLPSDRFSAERTGGSVSTLTIQRTQQEDSAVYLCASSLILQGNSPLHFGNGTRLTVT.

The gene calls are TRBV5-1 and TRBJ2-1, with D perhaps TRBD1 or TRBD2 (5 bases each). V was shortened by 4 bases and J by 4 bases, with 12 bases between the two germline ends. The CDR3 length is 14 residues. CDR1 is SGHRS and CDR2 is YFSETQ in the germline V gene. CDR3 in amino acids: CASSPGRQYNEQFF. CDR3 coding DNA: TGCGCCAGCAGCCCGGGACGCCAATACAATGAGCAGTTCTTC.

DNA for the CDR3: TGTGCCAGCAGCCAGATCGGCCGGACAGCGAACACCGGGGAGCTGTTTTTT. Its protein product is CASSQIGRTANTGELFF. The V and J genes are TRBV5-4 and TRBJ2-2; D perhaps matches TRBD1 (6 bases). CDR3 length: 17 amino acids. From germline, CDR1 is SGHNT and CDR2 YYREEE (reference sequence). Deletions cut 4 bases from V and 0 bases from J, with 16 bases between.

As concerns this clone: Other DNA sequences of this sample code for an identical CDR3. The chain links TRBV30 to TRBJ1-5; a weak D match, TRBD1 (5 bases). CDR3 length equals 13 residues. Germline-derived CDR1 and CDR2 are GTSNPN and SVGIG (reference sequence). With 0 bases removed from V and 3 bases from J, the gap between germline ends came to 6 bases. The CDR3 DNA follows: TGTGCCTGGAGTGTGGGGCCCAATCAGCCCCAGCATTTT. Translating gives CAWSVGPNQPQHF.

The chain carries TRBV4-1 and TRBJ1-4; TRBD1 might be the D (5 bases). Trimming pared 0 bases from V and 5 bases from J, leaving 13 bases between. CDR1 is MGHRA and CDR2 is YSYEKL in the germline V gene. This CDR3 spans 16 amino acids. Written as DNA, the CDR3 is TGCGCCAGCAGCCAAGATACGGAAAGGGGCAATGAAAAACTGTTTTTT. Translating it yields CASSQDTERGNEKLFF.

The V and J genes are TRBV5-1 and TRBJ1-1; D is perhaps TRBD1 (5 bases). In germline, CDR1 is SGHRS, CDR2 YFSETQ. V lost 4 bases and J lost 7, with 14 bases in between. CDR3 length equals 13 residues. CDR3 sequence (DNA): TGCGCCAGCAGCCCGCGGGACGGGGGTGAAGCTTTCTTT. Protein product: CASSPRDGGEAFF.

CDR3 nucleotide sequence: TGTGCCAGCAGTGACCCAAGGCAGGGGGCGTTTAATTCACCCCTCCACTTT. Translation: CASSDPRQGAFNSPLHF. This chain links TRBV25-1 with TRBJ1-6; 8 bases fit TRBD1. This CDR3 comprises 17 residues. CDR1 MGHDK and CDR2 SYGVNS come from the germline V gene. After removal of 3 bases from V and 6 bases from J, the junction contained 10 bases not matched to a gene. Looking up the rest from reference TRBV25-1 and TRBJ1-6 gives the full variable domain: EADIYQTPRYLVIGTGKKITLECSQTMGHDKMYWYQQDPGMELHLIHYSYGVNSTEKGDLSSESTVSRIRTEHFPLTLESARPSHTSQYLCASSDPRQGAFNSPLHFGNGTRLTVT.

Worth noting for this clone: Other DNA sequences in this sample translate to the same CDR3. CDR3 DNA sequence: TGCGCCAGCAGCTTGGAGGGCTACACAGATACGCAGTATTTT. It translates to CASSLEGYTDTQYF. This chain links TRBV5-1 with TRBJ2-3, with no clear D. CDR1 SGHRS and CDR2 YFSETQ come from the germline V gene. The CDR3 covers 14 residues. Trimming took 0 bases from V and 2 from J, leaving 7 bases between them.

The V and J genes are TRBV7-6 and TRBJ2-3, with 11 bases that match TRBD2. The germline gives CDR1 SGHVS, CDR2 FNYEAQ. J gave up 4 bases and V 5 bases, and 2 bases lay outside the gene matches. This CDR3 has 14 amino acids. CDR3 loop: CASSVSGGADTQYF. DNA for the CDR3: TGTGCCAGCAGCGTTAGCGGGGGGGCAGATACGCAGTATTTT.

This clone was seen at least ten times. The chain links TRBV7-8 to TRBJ1-6; D remains ambiguous. Trimming removed 1 base at V and 10 bases at J, with 17 bases between. The CDR3 length is 16 residues. Germline lookup yields CDR1 SGHVS and CDR2 FQNEAQ. The CDR3 region has the DNA TGTGCCAGCAGCTTAGTTTCCACGGGGTATTGGTCACCCCTCCACTTT. As protein: CASSLVSTGYWSPLHF. The whole variable domain, remainder taken from reference TRBV7-8 and TRBJ1-6, is GAGVSQSPRYKVAKRGQDVALRCDPISGHVSLFWYQQALGQGPEFLTYFQNEAQLDKSGLPSDRFFAERPEGSVSTLKIQRTQQEDSAVYLCASSLVSTGYWSPLHFGNGTRLTVT.